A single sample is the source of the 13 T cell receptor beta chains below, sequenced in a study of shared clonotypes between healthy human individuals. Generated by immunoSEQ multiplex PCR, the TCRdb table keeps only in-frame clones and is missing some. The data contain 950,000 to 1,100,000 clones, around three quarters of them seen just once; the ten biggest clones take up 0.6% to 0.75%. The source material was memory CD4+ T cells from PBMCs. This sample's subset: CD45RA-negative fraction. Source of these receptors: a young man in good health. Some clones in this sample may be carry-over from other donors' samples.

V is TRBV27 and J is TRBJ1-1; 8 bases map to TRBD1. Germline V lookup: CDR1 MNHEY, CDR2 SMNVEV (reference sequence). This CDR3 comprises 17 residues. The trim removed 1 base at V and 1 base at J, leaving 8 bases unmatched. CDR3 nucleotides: TGTGCCAGCAGTTTATTATTCCAGGGGGCCTCGAACACTGAAGCTTTCTTT. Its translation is CASSLLFQGASNTEAFF.

CDR3 sequence reads: CASSYGQGAIVATEAFF. In DNA form, the CDR3 reads TGTGCCAGCAGTTATGGACAGGGGGCTATTGTTGCCACTGAAGCTTTCTTT. This chain uses TRBV7-7 with TRBJ1-1; 11 nucleotides align to TRBD1. The CDR3 is 17 amino acids. V lost 6 bases and J lost 4; bases outside the gene matches: 13. From germline, CDR1 is SSHAT and CDR2 FNYEAQ (reference sequence). Drawing the rest from reference TRBV7-7 and TRBJ1-1, the complete variable domain is GAGVSQSPRYKVTKRGQDVTLRCDPISSHATLYWYQQALGQGPEFLTYFNYEAQPDKSGLPSDRFSAERPEGSISTLTIQRTEQRDSAMYRCASSYGQGAIVATEAFFGQGTRLTVV.

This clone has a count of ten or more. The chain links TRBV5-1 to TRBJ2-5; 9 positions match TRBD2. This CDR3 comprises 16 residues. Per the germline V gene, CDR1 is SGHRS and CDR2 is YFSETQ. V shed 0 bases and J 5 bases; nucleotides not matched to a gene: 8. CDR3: CASSLGLAGPEETQYF. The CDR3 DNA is TGCGCCAGCAGCTTGGGGCTAGCGGGGCCCGAGGAGACCCAGTACTTC.

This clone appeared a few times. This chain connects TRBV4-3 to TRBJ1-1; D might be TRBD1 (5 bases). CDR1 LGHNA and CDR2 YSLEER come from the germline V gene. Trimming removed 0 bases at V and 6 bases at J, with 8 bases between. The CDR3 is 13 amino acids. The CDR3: CASSQDLGAEAFF. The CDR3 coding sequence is TGCGCCAGCAGCCAAGATTTGGGGGCTGAAGCTTTCTTT.

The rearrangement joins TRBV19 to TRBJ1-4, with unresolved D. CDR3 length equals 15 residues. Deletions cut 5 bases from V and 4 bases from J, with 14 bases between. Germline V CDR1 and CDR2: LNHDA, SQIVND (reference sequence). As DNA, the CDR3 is TGTGCCAGTAGTCAGCCGCGGGATGGTAATGAAAAACTGTTTTTT. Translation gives CASSQPRDGNEKLFF.

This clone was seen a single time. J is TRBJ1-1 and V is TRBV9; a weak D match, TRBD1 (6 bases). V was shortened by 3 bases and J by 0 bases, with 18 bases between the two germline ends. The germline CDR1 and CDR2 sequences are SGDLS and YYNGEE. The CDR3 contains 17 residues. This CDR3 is CASSARTGSYLNTEAFF. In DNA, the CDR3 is TGTGCCAGCAGCGCTAGAACAGGGAGTTACCTGAACACTGAAGCTTTCTTT.

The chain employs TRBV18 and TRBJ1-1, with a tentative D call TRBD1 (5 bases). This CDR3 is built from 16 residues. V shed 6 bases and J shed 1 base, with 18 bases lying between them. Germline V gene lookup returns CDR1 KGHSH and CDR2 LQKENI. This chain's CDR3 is CASSILPRGENTEAFF. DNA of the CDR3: TGTGCCAGCTCCATATTGCCGAGGGGAGAGAACACTGAAGCTTTCTTT.

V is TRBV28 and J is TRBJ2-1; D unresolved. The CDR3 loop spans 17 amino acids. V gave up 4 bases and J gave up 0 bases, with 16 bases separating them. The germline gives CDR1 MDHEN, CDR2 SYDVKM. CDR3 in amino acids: CASSSPAWASSYNEQFF. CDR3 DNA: TGTGCCAGCAGTTCGCCGGCATGGGCCAGCTCCTACAATGAGCAGTTCTTC.

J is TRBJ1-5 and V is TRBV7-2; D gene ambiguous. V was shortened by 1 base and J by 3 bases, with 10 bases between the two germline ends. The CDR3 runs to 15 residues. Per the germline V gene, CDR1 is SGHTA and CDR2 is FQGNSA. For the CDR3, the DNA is TGTGCCAGCAGCTTAGGGGCCGGGCACAATCAGCCCCAGCATTTT. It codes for CASSLGAGHNQPQHF.

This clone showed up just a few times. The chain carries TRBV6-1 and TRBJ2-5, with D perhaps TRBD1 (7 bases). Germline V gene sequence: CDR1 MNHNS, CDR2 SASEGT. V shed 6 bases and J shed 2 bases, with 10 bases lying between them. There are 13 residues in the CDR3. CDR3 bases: TGTGCCAGCAGCCCAGGGGGGCAAGAGACCCAGTACTTC. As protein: CASSPGGQETQYF.

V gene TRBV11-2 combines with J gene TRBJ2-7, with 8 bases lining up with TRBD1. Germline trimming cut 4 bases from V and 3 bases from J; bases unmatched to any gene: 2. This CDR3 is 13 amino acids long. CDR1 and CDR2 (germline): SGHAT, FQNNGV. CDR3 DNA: TGTGCCAGCAGCTCGGACAGGGACTACGAGCAGTACTTC. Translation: CASSSDRDYEQYF.

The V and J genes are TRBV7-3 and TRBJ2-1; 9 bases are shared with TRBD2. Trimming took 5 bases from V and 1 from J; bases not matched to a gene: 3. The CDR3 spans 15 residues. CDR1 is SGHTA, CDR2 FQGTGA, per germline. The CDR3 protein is CASSRSGGSYNEQFF. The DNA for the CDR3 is TGTGCCAGCAGCCGTAGCGGGGGTTCCTACAATGAGCAGTTCTTC.

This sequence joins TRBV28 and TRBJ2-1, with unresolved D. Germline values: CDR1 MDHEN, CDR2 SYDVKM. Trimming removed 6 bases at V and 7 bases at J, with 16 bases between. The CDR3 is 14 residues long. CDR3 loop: CASRLLVPENEQFF. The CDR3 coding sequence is TGTGCCAGCAGATTGCTCGTTCCTGAGAATGAGCAGTTCTTC.